The rows below give T cell receptor beta chains drawn from one sample of a study of T-cell memory formation after mild COVID-19. One entry per CDR3 protein, called by TCRdb with MiXCR from the 5' RACE reads. The sample holds roughly 130,000 distinct CDR3 sequences, approximately 5.9% seen once. Sequencing used PBMCs or a T cell subset sorted from them (not recorded which). Receptor source: an adult woman who had mild COVID-19 (a few samples of this study predate the infection). Cell type and time point are not known. Each CDR3 is given without its conserved first and last residue. Fields, in order: J gene, V gene, CDR3 protein.

j_gene: TRBJ2-3
v_gene: TRBV12-3/TRBV12-4
CDR3aa: ASSIPHPGGYTDTQY

j_gene: TRBJ2-3
v_gene: TRBV5-4
CDR3aa: ASSLSGSLRTDTQY

j_gene: TRBJ2-6
v_gene: TRBV6-1
CDR3aa: ASRSGVVITGANVLT

j_gene: TRBJ1-5
v_gene: TRBV6-2/TRBV6-3
CDR3aa: ASSPRDRESQPQH

j_gene: TRBJ2-2
v_gene: TRBV12-3/TRBV12-4
CDR3aa: ASSSRTGTGVGELF

j_gene: TRBJ1-2
v_gene: TRBV5-8
CDR3aa: ASSLGQGAPSYGYT

j_gene: TRBJ1-1
v_gene: TRBV18
CDR3aa: ASSPPGVLDTEAF

j_gene: TRBJ2-7
v_gene: TRBV27
CDR3aa: ASSSVRRREQY

j_gene: TRBJ2-5
v_gene: TRBV30
CDR3aa: AWSVLPTGRETQY

j_gene: TRBJ2-7
v_gene: TRBV6-2/TRBV6-3
CDR3aa: ASSYSGRTSYEQY

j_gene: TRBJ1-2
v_gene: TRBV4-3
CDR3aa: ASSQTGSYGYT

j_gene: TRBJ2-3
v_gene: TRBV7-2
CDR3aa: ASSLVVTKADTQY

j_gene: TRBJ2-2
v_gene: TRBV7-2
CDR3aa: AISPKKNTGELF

j_gene: TRBJ2-2
v_gene: TRBV7-2
CDR3aa: ASSSYTGELF

j_gene: TRBJ2-7
v_gene: TRBV6-5
CDR3aa: ASSQRQGQMFWY

j_gene: TRBJ1-2
v_gene: TRBV5-5
CDR3aa: ASSLDRVYGYT

j_gene: TRBJ2-1
v_gene: TRBV12-3/TRBV12-4
CDR3aa: ASSLAGAQF

j_gene: TRBJ2-3
v_gene: TRBV9
CDR3aa: ASSVEGTSGGTTRYASLDTQY

j_gene: TRBJ2-3
v_gene: TRBV3-1
CDR3aa: ASSQAGFSQY

j_gene: TRBJ1-6
v_gene: TRBV5-5
CDR3aa: ASSLARWGNSPLH

j_gene: TRBJ2-5
v_gene: TRBV5-1
CDR3aa: ASSPSGTANQETQY

j_gene: TRBJ2-2
v_gene: TRBV7-2
CDR3aa: ASSLEGQALTGELF